What follows is one T cell receptor (beta chain) and its context. This specimen belongs to a study of blood T cell repertoires in COVID-19. Study at large: There were acute and convalescent COVID-19 samples, and they came from the United States, Italy and Spain. The cDNA or gDNA used as material had been derived from T cells, B-cell-depleted T cells, or PBMCs.

Germline V gene data show CDR1 as SNHLY and CDR2 as FYNNEI. This CDR3 spans 15 amino acids. Trimming took 0 bases from V and 4 from J, leaving 12 bases between them. In the authors' methods: Amplified reference gene primers provided the basis for estimating nucleated cell counts. Sequencing was performed with immunoSEQ multiplex PCR; in TCRdb, only in-frame clones are kept and a portion is missing. The DNA was the basis for D and trimming; V, J and clone size are from that table. Seen here are 160,000 or so clones, more than 75% observed once, and the top ten hold about a sixth. Source material: peripheral blood. This chain uses TRBV2 with TRBJ1-2; perhaps TRBD1 as D (6 bases). This clonotype was sampled from a man aged 55 to 70 with active or convalescent COVID-19. The CDR3 region has the DNA TGTGCCAGCAGTGAAGCCTCGAGGACAGCCTATGGCTACACCTTC. Its translation: CASSEASRTAYGYTF.